These 25 T cell receptor beta chains were all obtained from the same sample, sequenced in a study of pediatric ulcerative colitis. Measured with immunoSEQ multiplex PCR; TCRdb has only the in-frame clones, and not every one. The sample shows 30,000 to 45,000 clones, over 65% of them seen only once. Sequencing used blood. These TCRs come from a girl aged 10 to 17 with moderate ulcerative colitis.

J is TRBJ2-1 and V is TRBV18, with D perhaps matching TRBD1 (6 bases). V was trimmed by 4 bases and J by 8 bases, leaving 12 bases between them. This CDR3 is 13 amino acids long. Per germline, CDR1 KGHSH and CDR2 LQKENI. Here the CDR3 reads CASSHPDSDEQFF. The CDR3 region has the DNA TGTGCCAGCTCACATCCGGACAGTGATGAGCAGTTCTTC.

This rearrangement joins TRBV13 to TRBJ2-1; D is possibly TRBD1 or TRBD2 (5 bases each). Germline V CDR1 and CDR2: PRHDT, FYEKMQ (reference sequence). CDR3 length equals 13 residues. Trimming shortened V by 7 bases and J by 4 bases, and 11 bases separated the two germline ends. CDR3 DNA: TGTGCCAGCACCCGGGACGTATACAATGAGCAGTTCTTC. Translation: CASTRDVYNEQFF.

The chain recombines TRBV14 with TRBJ1-1; D gene ambiguous. Germline CDR1 and CDR2: SGHDN and FVKESK. V lost 1 base to trimming and J lost 0 bases, with 3 bases between them. The CDR3 contains 13 residues. In DNA form, the CDR3 reads TGTGCCAGCAGCCAAGTCCTGAACACTGAAGCTTTCTTT. Translating it yields CASSQVLNTEAFF.

The J gene is TRBJ2-7, the V gene TRBV7-9; D perhaps matches TRBD1 (5 bases). The ends were cut back, 3 bases at V and 2 bases at J, with 8 bases in the middle. This CDR3 has 13 amino acids. Germline CDR1 is SEHNR and CDR2 is FQNEAQ (reference sequence). Written as DNA, the CDR3 is TGTGCCAGCAGCTTTGCAGGGACCTACGAGCAGTACTTC. It is translated as CASSFAGTYEQYF.

This chain connects TRBV7-9 to TRBJ1-2; tentatively, D is TRBD1 (5 bases). The V end lost 5 bases, the J end lost 4 bases, and 11 bases lay between the germline ends. The CDR3 runs to 13 residues. The germline CDR1 and CDR2 sequences are SEHNR and FQNEAQ (reference sequence). The CDR3 region is CASSARDGYGYTF. The DNA for the CDR3 is TGTGCCAGCAGCGCCCGGGACGGCTATGGCTACACCTTC.

This rearrangement joins TRBV4-3 to TRBJ1-2; no clear D gene. From germline, CDR1 is LGHNA and CDR2 YSLEER. V dropped 4 bases and J dropped 4 bases, with 19 bases sitting between them. This CDR3 spans 16 amino acids. In DNA, the CDR3 is TGCGCCAGCAGCCCCGAGGACTCACTGTTCGTCTATGGCTACACCTTC. It yields the protein CASSPEDSLFVYGYTF.

The J gene is TRBJ2-1, the V gene TRBV11-2; 13 bases match TRBD2. CDR3 length equals 18 residues. CDR1 is SGHAT and CDR2 is FQNNGV in the germline V gene. Unmatched junction bases numbered 15, after V lost 5 bases and J lost 8 bases. This chain's CDR3 is CASSLQWRRTSGRDEQFF. In DNA, the CDR3 is TGTGCCAGCAGCCTTCAATGGAGAAGGACTAGCGGGAGAGATGAGCAGTTCTTC.

The chain links TRBV7-9 to TRBJ1-1; D perhaps matches TRBD1 (6 bases). The V gene lost 7 bases and the J gene lost 1 base, with 16 bases spanning the gap. The length of the CDR3 is 15 residues. The germline V gene has CDR1 SEHNR and CDR2 FQNEAQ (reference sequence). In nucleotides, the CDR3 is TGTGCCAGCATAGTAAACCCGGACAGGAACACTGAAGCTTTCTTT. Protein: CASIVNPDRNTEAFF.

The V and J genes are TRBV7-9 and TRBJ1-4; D is perhaps TRBD1 (6 bases). Germline CDR1 and CDR2: SEHNR and FQNEAQ (reference sequence). CDR3 length equals 14 residues. V was clipped by 0 bases and J by 8 bases, with 10 bases between them. The CDR3 loop is CASSLAGQGEKLFF. CDR3 bases: TGTGCCAGCAGCTTAGCGGGACAAGGGGAAAAACTGTTTTTT.

This chain joins TRBV5-6 and TRBJ1-5; a weak D match, TRBD1 (6 bases). Deletions cut 1 base from V and 5 bases from J, with 19 bases between. The CDR3 length is 17 residues. Germline V gene data show CDR1 as SGHDT and CDR2 as YYEEEE. CDR3 in amino acids: CASSLRRLGGLDQPQHF. The CDR3 DNA follows: TGTGCCAGCAGCTTGAGGCGGTTGGGGGGGCTAGATCAGCCCCAGCATTTT.

The chain uses TRBV29-1 and TRBJ2-5; D remains unclear. Germline values: CDR1 SQVTM, CDR2 ANQGSEA. The CDR3 loop spans 12 amino acids. Trimming took off 4 bases at V and 1 base at J, with 7 bases between the two ends. CDR3 loop: CSVGDTQETQYF. CDR3 in DNA: TGCAGCGTTGGTGACACCCAAGAGACCCAGTACTTC.

The V call is TRBV5-1, the J call TRBJ1-1; D is ambiguous. The CDR3 is made up of 14 amino acids. V lost 4 bases to trimming and J lost 1 base, with 11 bases between them. CDR1 and CDR2 (germline): SGHRS, YFSETQ. The CDR3 spells CASSPEPPNTEAFF. The DNA for the CDR3 is TGCGCCAGCAGCCCCGAGCCCCCGAACACTGAAGCTTTCTTT.

The chain links TRBV7-2 to TRBJ1-1, with D possibly TRBD1 on 6 matching bases. The CDR3 runs 17 residues. Germline-derived CDR1 and CDR2 are SGHTA and FQGNSA. Trimming shortened V by 5 bases and J by 1 base, and 20 bases separated the two germline ends. The CDR3 DNA sequence: TGTGCCAGCAGCCAAAGGATGGGGGCTCCATCGAACACTGAAGCTTTCTTT. Translated: CASSQRMGAPSNTEAFF.

This clone was seen a single time. The rearrangement uses TRBV29-1 and TRBJ2-7; TRBD2 might be the D (5 bases). CDR1 is SQVTM and CDR2 is ANQGSEA in the germline V gene. V dropped 8 bases and J dropped 2 bases, with 13 bases sitting between them. There are 12 residues in the CDR3. CDR3 sequence reads: CSSGGSTYEQYF. CDR3 bases: TGCAGCTCGGGCGGGTCCACCTACGAGCAGTACTTC.

This clone was seen just once. The chain couples TRBV29-1 to TRBJ2-1; the match to TRBD2 covers 8 bases. The CDR3 covers 12 residues. Germline V gene data show CDR1 as SQVTM and CDR2 as ANQGSEA. J was trimmed by 6 bases and V by 8 bases; bases with no gene match: 6. The CDR3 DNA sequence: TGCAGCCTGTACGGGACTAGCAATGAGCAGTTCTTC. This encodes CSLYGTSNEQFF.

The table lists this clone with a few counts. This chain connects TRBV28 to TRBJ1-5; unclear D gene. This CDR3 has 13 amino acids. Trimming removed 2 bases from V and 4 bases from J, with 6 bases in between. Germline V gene data show CDR1 as MDHEN and CDR2 as SYDVKM. The CDR3 loop reads CASSLTRNQPQHF. CDR3 nucleotide sequence: TGTGCCAGCAGTTTAACTCGGAATCAGCCCCAGCATTTT. The variable domain in full, completed from reference TRBV28 and TRBJ1-5, reads DVKVTQSSRYLVKRTGEKVFLECVQDMDHENMFWYRQDPGLGLRLIYFSYDVKMKEKGDIPEGYSVSREKKERFSLILESASTNQTSMYLCASSLTRNQPQHFGDGTRLSIL.

This clone occurred a few times. The V call is TRBV6-1, the J call TRBJ1-1; 9 positions match TRBD1. The junction had 7 bases not matched to a gene; V was cut back by 2 bases and J by 6 bases. CDR1 is MNHNS, CDR2 SASEGT, per germline. The CDR3 sequence is 15 residues long. The CDR3 loop is CASSEYNRGLSEAFF. For the CDR3, the DNA is TGTGCCAGCAGTGAATACAACAGGGGGCTTTCTGAAGCTTTCTTT.

This clone showed up just once. V is TRBV5-6 and J is TRBJ1-5; D call uncertain. Trimming cost V 2 bases and J 3 bases, with 9 bases left between them. This CDR3 is 14 amino acids long. Germline values: CDR1 SGHDT, CDR2 YYEEEE. Written as DNA, the CDR3 is TGTGCCAGCAGCTTACAGCGCCTCAATCAGCCCCAGCATTTT. This codes for CASSLQRLNQPQHF.

The rearrangement uses TRBV2 and TRBJ1-3, with D hard to call. Per the germline V gene, CDR1 is SNHLY and CDR2 is FYNNEI. This CDR3 has 18 residues. Trimming took 7 bases from V and 0 from J, leaving 22 bases between them. This CDR3 is CASKTSLDGAVSGNTIYF. The CDR3 nucleotides read TGTGCCAGCAAAACTAGCCTCGATGGCGCCGTCTCTGGAAACACCATATATTTT.

The chain has TRBV29-1 and TRBJ2-7; maybe TRBD1 (6 bases). Germline V gene lookup returns CDR1 SQVTM and CDR2 ANQGSEA. This CDR3 is 14 amino acids long. Trimming stripped 3 bases from V and 3 bases from J, with 15 bases between. The DNA of the CDR3 is TGCAGCGTTGAGGGCTGGGGGCCTAACTACGAGCAGTACTTC. Residues: CSVEGWGPNYEQYF.

The chain recombines TRBV5-1 with TRBJ2-2, with 8 bases aligning to TRBD1. Germline CDR1 and CDR2: SGHRS and YFSETQ. The CDR3 extends over 17 amino acids. The J segment lost 1 base and the V segment lost 2 bases, leaving 7 bases of the junction unmatched. The CDR3 DNA sequence: TGCGCCAGCAGCTTCGACTCCGGGACAGGGAACACCGGGGAGCTGTTTTTT. Protein sequence: CASSFDSGTGNTGELFF.

This sequence joins TRBV5-5 and TRBJ2-4; perhaps TRBD1 as D (5 bases). Germline CDR1 SGHKS, CDR2 YYEKEE (reference sequence). This CDR3 is 15 amino acids long. V lost 4 bases and J lost 3, with 14 bases in between. Here the CDR3 DNA reads TGTGCCAGCAGCCGCTTGACAGCCGGCAAAAACATTCAGTACTTC. Its translation: CASSRLTAGKNIQYF.

This chain connects TRBV27 to TRBJ2-7; 8 bases line up with TRBD2. CDR3 length: 16 amino acids. Germline CDR1 reads MNHEY; CDR2 reads SMNVEV (reference sequence). With 5 bases clipped from V and 4 bases from J, the junction kept 13 bases outside the gene matches. As DNA, the CDR3 is TGTGCCAGCAGTCCTCCTCCCGGGACTAGTGGGTACGAGCAGTACTTC. It translates to CASSPPPGTSGYEQYF.

The gene calls are TRBV9 and TRBJ2-7; the D gene is possibly TRBD1 (6 bases). The germline V gene encodes CDR1 SGDLS and CDR2 YYNGEE. This CDR3 is 16 amino acids long. V lost 0 bases and J lost 1, with 14 bases in between. The CDR3 sequence is CASSVGVEGVSYEQYF. CDR3 sequence (DNA): TGTGCCAGCAGCGTAGGTGTTGAGGGGGTGTCCTACGAGCAGTACTTC.

This clone was observed a handful of times. V usage is TRBV5-1 and J usage is TRBJ2-5; TRBD2 matches 8 bases. CDR3 length: 15 amino acids. CDR1 SGHRS and CDR2 YFSETQ come from the germline V gene. V was clipped by 4 bases and J by 3 bases; unmatched bases: 8. CDR3 protein: CASSQPELAEETQYF. DNA for the CDR3: TGCGCCAGCAGCCAGCCGGAACTAGCGGAAGAGACCCAGTACTTC.